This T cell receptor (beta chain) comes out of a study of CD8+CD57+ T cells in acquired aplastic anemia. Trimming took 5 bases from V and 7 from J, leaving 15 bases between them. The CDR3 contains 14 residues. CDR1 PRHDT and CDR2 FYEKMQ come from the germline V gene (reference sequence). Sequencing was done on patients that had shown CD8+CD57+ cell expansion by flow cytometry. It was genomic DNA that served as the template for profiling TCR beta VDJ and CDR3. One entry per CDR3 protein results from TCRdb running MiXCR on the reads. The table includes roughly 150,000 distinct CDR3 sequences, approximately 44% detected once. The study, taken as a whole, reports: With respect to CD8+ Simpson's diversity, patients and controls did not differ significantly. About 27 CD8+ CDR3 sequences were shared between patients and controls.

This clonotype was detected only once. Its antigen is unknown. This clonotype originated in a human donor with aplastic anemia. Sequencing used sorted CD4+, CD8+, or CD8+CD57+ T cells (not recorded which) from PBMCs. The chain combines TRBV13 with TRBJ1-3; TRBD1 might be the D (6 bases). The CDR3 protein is CASSPGNRENTIYF. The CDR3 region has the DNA TGTGCCAGCAGCCCGGGGAACAGGGAGAACACCATATATTTT.